Below are 19 T cell receptor beta chains sequenced from a single sample in a study of monozygotic twins with inflammatory bowel disease. TCRdb re-called the 5' RACE reads; every CDR3 protein appears as one record, without DNA. The sample includes more than 85,000 distinct CDR3 sequences. The sequenced sample consisted of blood. The source is a human donor with ulcerative colitis or Crohn's disease, or a healthy co-twin of an affected twin (not recorded which).

This chain uses TRBV6-5 with TRBJ2-1; the D call from TCRdb, TRBD2, cannot be confirmed without DNA. The CDR3 contains 14 residues. Germline CDR1 and CDR2: MNHEY and SVGAGI. CDR3 amino acids: CASSWTSGPNEQFF.

V is TRBV18 and J is TRBJ1-5. The CDR3 loop spans 15 amino acids. Germline V gene data show CDR1 as KGHSH and CDR2 as LQKENI. The CDR3 protein is CASSRTGTALEPQHF.

The chain uses TRBV7-2 and TRBJ2-2; TCRdb designates TRBD2, a call that cannot be tested without DNA. This CDR3 comprises 17 residues. Germline loops: CDR1 SGHTA, CDR2 FQGNSA. The CDR3 is CASSRGGLAGVTGELFF.

The chain carries TRBV15 and TRBJ1-6; TCRdb gives TRBD1 as the D gene, but with no DNA this cannot be confirmed. CDR3 length: 14 residues. The germline CDR1 and CDR2 sequences are LNHNV and YYDKDF (reference sequence). The CDR3 region is CATSPKGAGSPLHF.

V and J are TRBV5-4 and TRBJ2-1; TCRdb's D gene call, TRBD2, goes unchecked for lack of DNA. Germline V lookup: CDR1 SGHNT, CDR2 YYREEE (reference sequence). This CDR3 region has 18 residues. CDR3 residues: CASSFKVRYSGRGNEQFF.

V usage is TRBV7-2 and J usage is TRBJ1-1; TCRdb indicates TRBD1, and absent DNA this call remains unverified. The CDR3 spans 17 residues. The germline V gene has CDR1 SGHTA and CDR2 FQGNSA. CDR3: CASSLAAPGQMNTEAFF.

The genes are TRBV3-1 and TRBJ2-6; as DNA is missing, the TRBD1 call by TCRdb cannot be tested. Germline V gives CDR1 LGHDT, CDR2 YNNKEL (reference sequence). This CDR3 comprises 16 residues. CDR3 region: CASSQDEGSGANVLTF.

V is TRBV11-2 and J is TRBJ2-7. The CDR3 is 14 residues long. The germline V gene has CDR1 SGHAT and CDR2 FQNNGV. CDR3 loop: CASSPNRAFYEQYF.

V and J are TRBV20-1 and TRBJ2-3. CDR1 and CDR2 from the germline V gene are DFQATT and SNEGSKA (reference sequence). The CDR3 covers 17 residues. CDR3 region: CSARVGYLGLGTDTQYF.

The chain joins TRBV11-2 to TRBJ2-6; as DNA is missing, the TRBD1 call by TCRdb cannot be tested. Germline lookup yields CDR1 SGHAT and CDR2 FQNNGV. The CDR3 sequence is 19 residues long. CDR3: CASSTFIGQGLTGANVLTF.

V gene TRBV7-2 combines with J gene TRBJ2-5; TCRdb selects TRBD2, and the lack of DNA leaves this call unchecked. The germline gives CDR1 SGHTA, CDR2 FQGNSA. This CDR3 spans 16 amino acids. This CDR3 reads CASSLERWQAGETQYF.

The genes are TRBV7-3 and TRBJ2-1; TCRdb designates TRBD1, a call that cannot be tested without DNA. Germline V gives CDR1 SGHTA, CDR2 FQGTGA. The CDR3 has 18 amino acids. CDR3 sequence reads: CASSRTGGRLAEYNEQFF.

This chain uses TRBV7-2 with TRBJ2-1; without DNA, the TCRdb call of TRBD2 cannot be checked. This CDR3 has 12 amino acids. Germline V CDR1 and CDR2: SGHTA, FQGNSA. The CDR3 reads CASGPYINEQFF. Filled out from reference TRBV7-2 and TRBJ2-1, the complete variable domain reads GAGVSQSPSNKVTEKGKDVELRCDPISGHTALYWYRQSLGQGLEFLIYFQGNSAPDKSGLPSDRFSAERTGGSVSTLTIQRTQQEDSAVYLCASGPYINEQFFGPGTRLTVL.

The chain has TRBV4-2 and TRBJ2-5; without DNA, the TCRdb call of TRBD1 cannot be checked. Germline V gene data show CDR1 as LGHNA and CDR2 as YNFKEQ. The CDR3 consists of 15 residues. Here the CDR3 reads CASSPKGASPETQYF.

V is TRBV5-1 and J is TRBJ2-2; TCRdb designates TRBD1, a call that cannot be tested without DNA. CDR3 size: 15 residues. CDR1 SGHRS and CDR2 YFSETQ come from the germline V gene. The chain's CDR3 is CASSFGTVNTGELFF.

The chain is built from TRBV5-4 and TRBJ2-3; TCRdb proposes TRBD2, but this gene call is untestable without DNA. Germline V gives CDR1 SGHNT, CDR2 YYREEE (reference sequence). The length of the CDR3 is 17 residues. Here the CDR3 reads CASSNGLAGARTDTQYF.

The chain links TRBV20-1 to TRBJ1-1; TCRdb's D call of TRBD1 is untestable without DNA. The CDR3 extends over 12 amino acids. Germline lookup yields CDR1 DFQATT and CDR2 SNEGSKA (reference sequence). The CDR3 is CSAPFRQAEAFF.

The genes are TRBV7-3 and TRBJ1-2; TCRdb's D gene call, TRBD1, goes unchecked for lack of DNA. This CDR3 region has 12 residues. Germline V CDR1 and CDR2: SGHTA, FQGTGA. CDR3 sequence reads: CASEGGAYGYTF.

The chain uses TRBV5-1 and TRBJ1-2; TCRdb proposes TRBD1, but this gene call is untestable without DNA. The germline gives CDR1 SGHRS, CDR2 YFSETQ. The CDR3 length is 13 residues. CDR3 sequence reads: CASSRDDGDGYTF.